The rows below give T cell receptor beta chains drawn from one sample of a study of T-cell reconstitution after alpha-beta-depleted transplantation in children. In TCRdb, the PCR reads were re-called with MiXCR into one record per CDR3 protein. The sample lists roughly 500,000 distinct CDR3 sequences; 10% were seen once. The sample in question was PBMCs, obtained before TCRalphabeta/CD19-depleted stem cell transplant. These receptors all stem from a child aged 2-15 years with inherited bone marrow failure, due to receive a stem cell transplant. The CDR3 runs from the conserved cysteine through the conserved F or W. A D gene is named only where the DNA matches it firmly. The size entry is marked missing in some rows and otherwise reads once, few, many or a size class.

abundance: NA
d_gene: TRBD1
v_gene: TRBV7-2
j_gene: TRBJ2-5
CDR3nt: TGTGCCAGCAGCTGGGACAGGAACCAAGAGACCCAGTACTTC
CDR3aa: CASSWDRNQETQYF

abundance: NA
d_gene: NA
v_gene: TRBV19
j_gene: TRBJ2-2
CDR3nt: TGTGCCAGTAGTATAGGGCTAAACACCGGGGAGCTGTTTTTT
CDR3aa: CASSIGLNTGELFF

abundance: many
d_gene: NA
v_gene: TRBV30
j_gene: TRBJ2-5
CDR3nt: TGTGCCTGGAGTGTATCAGAGACCCAGTACTTC
CDR3aa: CAWSVSETQYF

abundance: many
d_gene: TRBD1
v_gene: TRBV3-1
j_gene: TRBJ1-6
CDR3nt: TGTGCCAGCAGCCAAGATCCAGGGGGAGAAAATTCACCCCTCCACTTT
CDR3aa: CASSQDPGGENSPLHF

abundance: few
d_gene: NA
v_gene: TRBV30
j_gene: TRBJ2-1
CDR3nt: TGTGCCTGGAGTGTACAAGGGCTTGGCGAGCAGTTCTTC
CDR3aa: CAWSVQGLGEQFF

abundance: many
d_gene: TRBD2
v_gene: TRBV3-1
j_gene: TRBJ2-7
CDR3nt: TGTGCCAGCAGACTACTAGCGGGAGCCGAGCAGTACTTC
CDR3aa: CASRLLAGAEQYF

abundance: many
d_gene: NA
v_gene: TRBV10-2
j_gene: TRBJ2-5
CDR3nt: TGCGCCAGCAGTGTCGACGCAGAGACCCAGTACTTC
CDR3aa: CASSVDAETQYF

abundance: many
d_gene: TRBD2
v_gene: TRBV29-1
j_gene: TRBJ2-1
CDR3nt: TGCAGCGTTGTAGCGGGAGAAGCCTACAATGAGCAGTTCTTC
CDR3aa: CSVVAGEAYNEQFF

abundance: many
d_gene: TRBD2
v_gene: TRBV27
j_gene: TRBJ2-5
CDR3nt: TGTGCCAGCAGTTTATCGTGGGGGAGGGGAGGGGAAGAGACCCAGTACTTC
CDR3aa: CASSLSWGRGGEETQYF

abundance: many
d_gene: NA
v_gene: TRBV29-1
j_gene: TRBJ2-3
CDR3nt: TGCAGCGTTGATTTGCTAGCGACGACAGATACGCAGTATTTT
CDR3aa: CSVDLLATTDTQYF

abundance: few
d_gene: NA
v_gene: TRBV30
j_gene: TRBJ2-1
CDR3nt: TGTGCCTGGCTCCGGGAACCGAAGGCCTACAATGAGCAGTTCTTC
CDR3aa: CAWLREPKAYNEQFF

abundance: many
d_gene: NA
v_gene: TRBV5-4
j_gene: TRBJ2-7
CDR3nt: TGTGCCAGCAGCTTGGGTCTGGGCCCCAGCTCCTACGAGCAGTACTTC
CDR3aa: CASSLGLGPSSYEQYF

abundance: many
d_gene: TRBD1
v_gene: TRBV28
j_gene: TRBJ1-3
CDR3nt: TGTGCCAGCCCGGGACAGAACAACACCATATATTTT
CDR3aa: CASPGQNNTIYF

abundance: many
d_gene: TRBD2
v_gene: TRBV12-3/TRBV12-4
j_gene: TRBJ2-1
CDR3nt: TGTGCCAGCAGACTAGCGGGGGCCAATGAGCAGTTCTTC
CDR3aa: CASRLAGANEQFF

abundance: many
d_gene: NA
v_gene: TRBV6-5
j_gene: TRBJ2-1
CDR3nt: TGTGCCAGCAGTTACTCGAAGAATGAGCAGTTCTTC
CDR3aa: CASSYSKNEQFF

abundance: many
d_gene: NA
v_gene: TRBV15
j_gene: TRBJ2-5
CDR3nt: TGTGCCACCAGCAGAGATCGAGTTGGAGGAGAGACCCAGTACTTC
CDR3aa: CATSRDRVGGETQYF

abundance: NA
d_gene: NA
v_gene: TRBV30
j_gene: TRBJ2-7
CDR3nt: TGTGCCGGGAGAAGAAGGCGCGGGCCCCAACCTTACGAGCAGTACTTC
CDR3aa: CAGRRRRGPQPYEQYF

abundance: NA
d_gene: NA
v_gene: TRBV4-3
j_gene: TRBJ2-1
CDR3nt: TGCGCCAGCAGCCAAGATTGGAACAGCCCCCCTCTCTACAATGAGCAGTTCTTC
CDR3aa: CASSQDWNSPPLYNEQFF

abundance: few
d_gene: NA
v_gene: TRBV21-1
j_gene: TRBJ1-1
CDR3nt: TGTGCCAGCAGCTCCCCCAACTTT
CDR3aa: CASSSPNF

abundance: many
d_gene: TRBD1
v_gene: TRBV10-3
j_gene: TRBJ1-2
CDR3nt: TGTGCCATCAGTGAGTCTGAACACAGGGGGGCGCACTATGGCTACACCTTC
CDR3aa: CAISESEHRGAHYGYTF

abundance: few
d_gene: NA
v_gene: TRBV7-2
j_gene: TRBJ1-3
CDR3nt: TGTGCCAGCAGCCCCGGGGAAGGAAACACCATATATTTT
CDR3aa: CASSPGEGNTIYF

abundance: many
d_gene: NA
v_gene: TRBV5-1
j_gene: TRBJ2-3
CDR3nt: TGCGCCAGCAGCTTGGAAGGGGGAGTGGTAGATACGCAGTATTTT
CDR3aa: CASSLEGGVVDTQYF

abundance: many
d_gene: NA
v_gene: TRBV20-1
j_gene: TRBJ1-5
CDR3nt: TGCAGTGCTAGAGTAAGCAATCAGCCCCAGCATTTT
CDR3aa: CSARVSNQPQHF

abundance: many
d_gene: NA
v_gene: TRBV27
j_gene: TRBJ2-3
CDR3nt: TGTGCCAGCAGTTGGAGGGACACAGATACGCAGTATTTT
CDR3aa: CASSWRDTDTQYF

abundance: few
d_gene: NA
v_gene: TRBV10-1
j_gene: TRBJ2-7
CDR3nt: TGCGCCAGCAGTGACGGGAGCGGGTACGAGCAGTACTTC
CDR3aa: CASSDGSGYEQYF

abundance: many
d_gene: TRBD2
v_gene: TRBV11-2
j_gene: TRBJ2-1
CDR3nt: TGTGCCAGCAGCTCACTAGCGGGTCTCCAGTTCTTC
CDR3aa: CASSSLAGLQFF

abundance: many
d_gene: NA
v_gene: TRBV5-5
j_gene: TRBJ2-7
CDR3nt: TGTGCCAGCAGCTTAGAGGGGTACCACTCCTACGAGCAGTACTTC
CDR3aa: CASSLEGYHSYEQYF

abundance: few
d_gene: NA
v_gene: TRBV5-1
j_gene: TRBJ2-2
CDR3nt: TGCGCCAGCAGCTTGAGTGGGGTTTTTGACACCGGGGAGCTGTTTTTT
CDR3aa: CASSLSGVFDTGELFF

abundance: NA
d_gene: NA
v_gene: TRBV20-1
j_gene: TRBJ2-2
CDR3nt: TGCAGTGCTAGAGATTGGGGAGAATCCGGGGAGCTGTTTTTT
CDR3aa: CSARDWGESGELFF

abundance: few
d_gene: TRBD1
v_gene: TRBV29-1
j_gene: TRBJ1-1
CDR3nt: TGCAGCGTTGGGCCCTCGCAGGGGGCTGGGACTGAAGCTTTCTTT
CDR3aa: CSVGPSQGAGTEAFF

abundance: NA
d_gene: NA
v_gene: TRBV12-3/TRBV12-4
j_gene: TRBJ1-1
CDR3nt: TGTGCCAGCAGTTTAACGGGGATGAACACTGAAGCTTTCTTT
CDR3aa: CASSLTGMNTEAFF

abundance: NA
d_gene: TRBD2
v_gene: TRBV7-8
j_gene: TRBJ2-1
CDR3nt: TGTGCCAGCAGCTTAGAGTCCCTAGCGGGGTCCTACAATGAGCAGTTCTTC
CDR3aa: CASSLESLAGSYNEQFF

abundance: many
d_gene: TRBD2
v_gene: TRBV5-1
j_gene: TRBJ2-7
CDR3nt: TGCGCCAGCAGCTTACTAGCGGGAAGCGACGAGCAGTACTTC
CDR3aa: CASSLLAGSDEQYF

abundance: many
d_gene: NA
v_gene: TRBV13
j_gene: TRBJ2-7
CDR3nt: TGTGCCAGCAGCTTAGCTCTAGCCACGGACGAGCAGTACTTC
CDR3aa: CASSLALATDEQYF

abundance: NA
d_gene: TRBD1
v_gene: TRBV3-1
j_gene: TRBJ2-5
CDR3nt: TGTGCCAGCAGCCATTGGACAGGGACAGAGACCCAGTACTTC
CDR3aa: CASSHWTGTETQYF

abundance: NA
d_gene: NA
v_gene: TRBV13
j_gene: TRBJ2-3
CDR3nt: TGTGCCAGCAGCTTGGTGCCCAGAACGGACAGCCGCACAGATACGCAGTATTTT
CDR3aa: CASSLVPRTDSRTDTQYF

abundance: NA
d_gene: NA
v_gene: TRBV7-8
j_gene: TRBJ1-1
CDR3nt: TGTGCCAGCAGCTTAGCCACAGGTAGAGGGGTAAACACTGAAGCTTTCTTT
CDR3aa: CASSLATGRGVNTEAFF

abundance: many
d_gene: NA
v_gene: TRBV7-2
j_gene: TRBJ2-7
CDR3nt: TGTGCCAGCAGCTTTACGGACTCCTACGAGCAGTACTTC
CDR3aa: CASSFTDSYEQYF

abundance: many
d_gene: TRBD1
v_gene: TRBV7-9
j_gene: TRBJ1-2
CDR3nt: TGTGCCAGCAGTGACAGGGACAGGGACTATGGCTACACCTTC
CDR3aa: CASSDRDRDYGYTF

abundance: many
d_gene: NA
v_gene: TRBV5-1
j_gene: TRBJ2-1
CDR3nt: TGCGCCAGCAGCTTGGTCGGGACACCCTACAATGAGCAGTTCTTC
CDR3aa: CASSLVGTPYNEQFF

abundance: many
d_gene: NA
v_gene: TRBV27
j_gene: TRBJ2-4
CDR3nt: TGTGCCAGCTCAAGGATCGCGGGCGGAACCAAAAACATTCAGTACTTC
CDR3aa: CASSRIAGGTKNIQYF

abundance: many
d_gene: TRBD2
v_gene: TRBV27
j_gene: TRBJ2-1
CDR3nt: TGTGCCAGCATGTTCCTAGCGGACTCCAATGAGCAGTTCTTC
CDR3aa: CASMFLADSNEQFF

abundance: NA
d_gene: NA
v_gene: TRBV5-1
j_gene: TRBJ1-2
CDR3nt: TGCGCCAGCAGCGCTGACCCGGCTACCTCCTACTATGGCTACACCTTC
CDR3aa: CASSADPATSYYGYTF

abundance: few
d_gene: NA
v_gene: TRBV7-2
j_gene: TRBJ2-3
CDR3nt: TGTGCCAGCAGCCTCCCAGCCCCAGATACGCAGTATTTT
CDR3aa: CASSLPAPDTQYF

abundance: many
d_gene: TRBD1
v_gene: TRBV12-3/TRBV12-4
j_gene: TRBJ2-7
CDR3nt: TGTGCCAGCAGTTTACCGCCGGGACAGGGGTACGAGCAGTACTTC
CDR3aa: CASSLPPGQGYEQYF

abundance: NA
d_gene: NA
v_gene: TRBV11-2
j_gene: TRBJ2-2
CDR3nt: TGTGCCAGCAGCTTACTCCTAGAATCTGGGGAGCTGTTTTTT
CDR3aa: CASSLLLESGELFF

abundance: many
d_gene: NA
v_gene: TRBV9
j_gene: TRBJ2-1
CDR3nt: TGTGCCAGCAGCGACCCCGTTTATGAGCAGTTCTTC
CDR3aa: CASSDPVYEQFF

abundance: NA
d_gene: TRBD2
v_gene: TRBV12-3/TRBV12-4
j_gene: TRBJ2-3
CDR3nt: TGTGCCAGCAGTACCGGGACTAGCGGGATAGAGGCAACAGATACGCAGTATTTT
CDR3aa: CASSTGTSGIEATDTQYF

abundance: NA
d_gene: NA
v_gene: TRBV20-1
j_gene: TRBJ1-5
CDR3nt: TGCAGTGCTACTGGTCATAGCAATCAGCCCCAGCATTTT
CDR3aa: CSATGHSNQPQHF

abundance: NA
d_gene: NA
v_gene: TRBV30
j_gene: TRBJ2-7
CDR3nt: TGTGCCTGGAGTGGGACCTCGGACGAGCAGTACTTC
CDR3aa: CAWSGTSDEQYF

abundance: few
d_gene: NA
v_gene: TRBV9
j_gene: TRBJ1-2
CDR3nt: TGTGCCAGCAGCGGGACCCCCGGACCCTCATATGGCTACACCTTC
CDR3aa: CASSGTPGPSYGYTF

abundance: many
d_gene: NA
v_gene: TRBV20-1
j_gene: TRBJ2-7
CDR3nt: TGCAGTGCTAAAAACAGGGTCTACGAGCAGTACTTC
CDR3aa: CSAKNRVYEQYF

abundance: NA
d_gene: NA
v_gene: TRBV24-1
j_gene: TRBJ2-1
CDR3nt: TGTGCCACCAGTGCCCAAGCGGGTTACTACAATGAGCAGTTCTTC
CDR3aa: CATSAQAGYYNEQFF

abundance: NA
d_gene: TRBD1
v_gene: TRBV10-3
j_gene: TRBJ1-6
CDR3nt: TGTGCCATCATGGACAGGGCTAGCTATAATTCACCCCTCCACTTT
CDR3aa: CAIMDRASYNSPLHF

abundance: NA
d_gene: NA
v_gene: TRBV2
j_gene: TRBJ1-1
CDR3nt: TGTGCCAGCAGGCAGGGATTGCAGAACACTGAAGCTTTCTTT
CDR3aa: CASRQGLQNTEAFF